This entry lists 32 T cell receptor beta chains sequenced from one sample in a study of cytomegalovirus exposure and HLA in healthy donors. With 60 Vbeta and 13 Jbeta primers, the PCR was carried out. Produced via immunoSEQ multiplex PCR; TCRdb's table is partial and in-frame only. The data show over 150,000 clones, 65% to 85% seen once. Sequencing used PBMCs. The origin of the receptors is a woman in her thirties or forties in good health and CMV-seropositive.

This clone was observed a single time. This chain links TRBV7-2 with TRBJ2-1, with a tentative D call TRBD2 (6 bases). From germline, CDR1 is SGHTA and CDR2 FQGNSA. The length of the CDR3 is 15 residues. Trimming removed 7 bases at V and 11 bases at J, with 24 bases between. CDR3 nucleotide sequence: TGTGCCAGCACCCCGGGGAGGCAGAGCATTGGAAAGCAGTTCTTC. It is translated as CASTPGRQSIGKQFF.

This chain connects TRBV4-2 to TRBJ2-7; maybe TRBD1 (5 bases). The length of the CDR3 is 14 residues. CDR1 LGHNA and CDR2 YNFKEQ come from the germline V gene. Deletions cut 2 bases from V and 1 base from J, with 9 bases between. The CDR3 loop reads CASSQTSGSYEQYF. The CDR3 nucleotides read TGTGCCAGCAGCCAAACATCAGGGTCCTACGAGCAGTACTTC.

The V call is TRBV30, the J call TRBJ2-5; a possible D gene is TRBD1 (7 bases). Per the germline V gene, CDR1 is GTSNPN and CDR2 is SVGIG (reference sequence). V was trimmed by 5 bases and J by 5 bases, leaving 15 bases between them. This CDR3 contains 13 residues. The CDR3 DNA is TGTGCCTGGGCACTGGGGGGACAGGAGACCCAGTACTTC. Translating gives CAWALGGQETQYF. The complete variable domain, with remaining parts taken from reference TRBV30 and TRBJ2-5, reads SQTIHQWPATLVQPVGSPLSLECTVEGTSNPNLYWYRQAAGRGLQLLFYSVGIGQISSEVPQNLSASRPQDRQFILSSKKLLLSDSGFYLCAWALGGQETQYFGPGTRLLVL.

This clone was observed a handful of times. V and J are TRBV5-1 and TRBJ2-1; 9 bases match TRBD2. V shed 5 bases, J shed 7 bases, and the junction held 10 bases outside the gene matches. The CDR3 contains 15 residues. CDR1 is SGHRS, CDR2 YFSETQ, per germline. CDR3 coding DNA: TGCGCCAGCAGAATGGCGGGAGGGTTATGGAATGAGCAGTTCTTC. Amino acid sequence: CASRMAGGLWNEQFF.

In this sample, this clone turned up a few times. The V call is TRBV14, the J call TRBJ2-3, with 11 bases fitting TRBD2. CDR3 length: 16 residues. V shed 4 bases, J shed 2 bases, and the junction held 5 bases outside the gene matches. The germline V gene has CDR1 SGHDN and CDR2 FVKESK. The CDR3 DNA sequence: TGTGCCAGCAGCCGAGTAGCGGGAGGGACCACAGATACGCAGTATTTT. It is translated as CASSRVAGGTTDTQYF.

The chain couples TRBV2 to TRBJ2-1; TRBD2 matches at 8 bases. CDR3 length equals 16 residues. Trimming cost V 4 bases and J 2 bases; bases outside gene matches: 7. Looked up from germline, CDR1 is SNHLY and CDR2 is FYNNEI. CDR3 sequence reads: CASSVSGTRAYNEQFF. CDR3 sequence (DNA): TGTGCCAGCAGTGTGTCCGGGACTAGGGCCTACAATGAGCAGTTCTTC.

This clone was observed a handful of times. The chain combines TRBV11-3 with TRBJ2-1; tentative D call: TRBD1 (6 bases). The length of the CDR3 is 15 residues. V gave up 4 bases and J gave up 7 bases, with 17 bases separating them. Germline V lookup: CDR1 SGHNT, CDR2 YENEEA. CDR3 coding DNA: TGTGCCAGCAGCTCCCCTACAGGGCTTATAAATGAGCAGTTCTTC. Residues: CASSSPTGLINEQFF.

Worth noting for this clone: The junction shows a germline mismatch at one end, possibly a read error. The chain carries TRBV6-1 and TRBJ2-7; 7 bases are shared with TRBD1. The CDR3 covers 11 residues. Looked up from germline, CDR1 is MNHNS and CDR2 is SASEGT. CDR3 protein: CASSEGTGRSF. DNA for the CDR3: TGTGCCAGCAGTGAAGGGACAGGAAGGTCCTTC.

Regarding this clone: This CDR3 is also generated by other DNA sequences in the sample. The genes are TRBV6-5 and TRBJ1-5; tentatively, D is TRBD1 (5 bases). Trimming stripped 8 bases from V and 3 bases from J, with 11 bases between. CDR1 is MNHEY and CDR2 is SVGAGI in the germline V gene. The CDR3 runs to 13 residues. CDR3: CASRQGINQPQHF. CDR3 nucleotide sequence: TGTGCCAGCCGGCAGGGTATCAATCAGCCCCAGCATTTT.

This chain joins TRBV10-2 and TRBJ1-5; TRBD1 might be the D (5 bases). V lost 3 bases to trimming and J lost 4 bases, with 16 bases between them. Germline CDR1 and CDR2: WSHSY and SAAADI. The CDR3 is made up of 16 amino acids. As DNA, the CDR3 is TGCGCCAGCAGTGATAGCAGATTGGGGGGGAATCAGCCCCAGCATTTT. This encodes CASSDSRLGGNQPQHF.

The chain employs TRBV10-3 and TRBJ2-1; 7 nucleotides line up with TRBD2. Germline loops: CDR1 ENHRY, CDR2 SYGVKD. V lost 6 bases and J lost 6; bases outside the gene matches: 8. This CDR3 region has 14 residues. The CDR3 loop is CAIRGQRETNEQFF. CDR3 DNA: TGTGCCATCAGGGGCCAGCGGGAAACCAATGAGCAGTTCTTC.

V and J are TRBV19 and TRBJ1-1; no reliable D call. The germline V and J ends were trimmed by 8 bases and 1 base, with 17 bases remaining between them. The CDR3 contains 15 residues. The germline V gene encodes CDR1 LNHDA and CDR2 SQIVND (reference sequence). CDR3 DNA: TGTGCCAGTCTTGCGGCGCGGAGGCAGAACACTGAAGCTTTCTTT. Its protein is CASLAARRQNTEAFF.

The chain uses TRBV11-2 and TRBJ2-1; D is undetermined. This CDR3 has 15 residues. Germline CDR1 reads SGHAT; CDR2 reads FQNNGV. With 0 bases removed from V and 2 bases from J, the gap between germline ends came to 8 bases. The CDR3 protein is CASSLDFTAYNEQFF. Written as DNA, the CDR3 is TGTGCCAGCAGCTTAGATTTCACTGCCTACAATGAGCAGTTCTTC.

The gene calls are TRBV10-3 and TRBJ2-1, with D possibly being TRBD2 (5 bases). The CDR3 length is 11 residues. In germline, CDR1 is ENHRY, CDR2 SYGVKD. V was shortened by 11 bases and J by 10 bases, with 15 bases between the two germline ends. The chain's CDR3 is CASRGGREQFF. The DNA of the CDR3 is TGTGCCTCTCGGGGTGGTAGGGAGCAGTTCTTC.

In DNA, the CDR3 is TGTGCCAGCAGCTCTGGTATCGGTGAGCAGTTCTTC. Residues: CASSSGIGEQFF. The chain joins TRBV13 to TRBJ2-1; D not certain. There are 12 residues in the CDR3. With 4 bases removed from V and 9 bases from J, the gap between germline ends came to 10 bases. Germline V gives CDR1 PRHDT, CDR2 FYEKMQ (reference sequence).

The rearrangement uses TRBV6-1 and TRBJ2-7; TRBD2 matches 14 bases. V was pared by 4 bases and J by 2 bases, with 4 bases of the junction left unmatched. This CDR3 region has 16 residues. In germline, CDR1 is MNHNS, CDR2 SASEGT. CDR3 in DNA: TGTGCCAGCAGTGGTCGACTAGCGGGAGGGGCCTACGAGCAGTACTTC. It is translated as CASSGRLAGGAYEQYF.

This clone was seen more than once but under ten times. The chain has TRBV6-5 and TRBJ2-2, with D tentatively TRBD1 (6 bases). V was trimmed by 6 bases and J by 1 base, leaving 9 bases between them. The CDR3 runs to 14 residues. CDR1 and CDR2 from the germline V gene are MNHEY and SVGAGI. CDR3 loop: CASRWTVNTGELFF. The CDR3 DNA sequence: TGTGCCAGCAGATGGACAGTGAACACCGGGGAGCTGTTTTTT.

This clone was observed a few times. The J gene is TRBJ2-1, the V gene TRBV7-3; D perhaps matches TRBD2 (6 bases). The germline V gene encodes CDR1 SGHTA and CDR2 FQGTGA. The CDR3 contains 17 residues. Trimming left V 6 bases short and J 0 bases short, with 18 bases between. CDR3: CASSSHLASSSYNEQFF. The CDR3 DNA reads as TGTGCCAGCAGTTCCCATCTAGCGTCATCCTCCTACAATGAGCAGTTCTTC.

The rearrangement links TRBV7-9 to TRBJ2-1, with 7 bases that match TRBD1. Germline loops: CDR1 SEHNR, CDR2 FQNEAQ (reference sequence). The ends lost 5 bases at V and 4 bases at J; junction bases unmatched: 11. The CDR3 loop spans 16 amino acids. CDR3: CASSLHGTAVYNEQFF. CDR3 bases: TGTGCCAGCAGCCTACACGGGACAGCTGTATACAATGAGCAGTTCTTC.

This rearrangement joins TRBV27 to TRBJ1-5; tentative D call: TRBD1 (6 bases). Looked up from germline, CDR1 is MNHEY and CDR2 is SMNVEV (reference sequence). Trimming removed 5 bases from V and 0 bases from J, with 11 bases in between. The CDR3 is 15 residues long. The CDR3 reads CASSPTGYSNQPQHF. CDR3 nucleotides: TGTGCCAGCAGTCCGACAGGATATAGCAATCAGCCCCAGCATTTT.

V and J are TRBV5-4 and TRBJ2-3; 7 positions match TRBD2. The junction had 6 bases not matched to a gene; V was cut back by 4 bases and J by 1 base. Germline V gene sequence: CDR1 SGHNT, CDR2 YYREEE (reference sequence). The CDR3 spans 15 residues. In nucleotides, the CDR3 is TGTGCCAGCAGCGGTAGACTAGCTGGCACAGATACGCAGTATTTT. It is translated as CASSGRLAGTDTQYF. Full variable domain (rest looked up from reference TRBV5-4 and TRBJ2-3): ETGVTQSPTHLIKTRGQQVTLRCSSQSGHNTVSWYQQALGQGPQFIFQYYREEENGRGNFPPRFSGLQFPNYSSELNVNALELDDSALYLCASSGRLAGTDTQYFGPGTRLTVL.

For the CDR3, the DNA is TGTGCCAGCAGCCAGCAACCGGGACTTTTGACCTACGAGCAGTACTTC. Protein sequence: CASSQQPGLLTYEQYF. The rearrangement joins TRBV14 to TRBJ2-7, with TRBD2 as a possible D gene (6 bases). CDR3 length: 16 residues. V gave up 3 bases and J gave up 2 bases, with 17 bases separating them. CDR1 is SGHDN and CDR2 is FVKESK in the germline V gene.

The DNA for the CDR3 is TGTGCCTGGACCGAGGTCTCAGAGGATTATGGCTACACCTTC. Protein: CAWTEVSEDYGYTF. The chain joins TRBV30 to TRBJ1-2; D ambiguous. The CDR3 length is 14 residues. CDR1 is GTSNPN, CDR2 SVGIG, per germline (reference sequence). V gave up 4 bases and J gave up 5 bases, with 17 bases separating them.

The genes are TRBV7-9 and TRBJ2-3; 11 bases agree with TRBD2. This CDR3 contains 18 residues. V was clipped by 4 bases and J by 5 bases; unmatched bases: 14. CDR1 is SEHNR, CDR2 FQNEAQ, per germline (reference sequence). CDR3 coding DNA: TGTGCCAGCAGCTCCGACTATCGTGGGACTAGCGGCCTAGATACGCAGTATTTT. Its protein is CASSSDYRGTSGLDTQYF.

This clone was recorded once. V and J are TRBV7-3 and TRBJ2-1; TRBD2 agrees at 9 bases. The CDR3 runs to 17 residues. In germline, CDR1 is SGHTA, CDR2 FQGTGA. Trimming took 5 bases from V and 5 from J; bases not matched to a gene: 13. CDR3 nucleotides: TGTGCCAGCAGCCCTCTGATTAGCGGGAGTCCCAACAATGAGCAGTTCTTC. It translates to CASSPLISGSPNNEQFF.

The chain is built from TRBV28 and TRBJ2-5; 10 nucleotides align to TRBD1. This CDR3 region has 15 residues. The trim removed 6 bases at V and 3 bases at J, leaving 7 bases unmatched. Germline CDR1 MDHEN, CDR2 SYDVKM. CDR3 bases: TGTGCCAGCAGCCTTACCGGGACAGGGGAAGAGACCCAGTACTTC. Translated: CASSLTGTGEETQYF. Full variable domain (outside the CDR3, taken from reference TRBV28 and TRBJ2-5): DVKVTQSSRYLVKRTGEKVFLECVQDMDHENMFWYRQDPGLGLRLIYFSYDVKMKEKGDIPEGYSVSREKKERFSLILESASTNQTSMYLCASSLTGTGEETQYFGPGTRLLVL.

CDR3 sequence: CASKTLRTSGDNEQFF. The CDR3 DNA reads TGTGCCAGTAAAACCCTCAGGACTAGCGGTGACAATGAGCAGTTCTTC. The chain employs TRBV19 and TRBJ2-1, with 10 bases matching TRBD2. The CDR3 covers 16 residues. Unmatched junction bases numbered 11, after V lost 7 bases and J lost 5 bases. Germline CDR1 is LNHDA and CDR2 is SQIVND (reference sequence).

The CDR3 region is CASSVQGARETQYF. The CDR3, as DNA: TGTGCCAGCAGCGTACAGGGCGCGAGGGAGACCCAGTACTTC. The V call is TRBV9, the J call TRBJ2-5; D is possibly TRBD1 (5 bases). The V gene's germline CDR1 is SGDLS and CDR2 YYNGEE. The CDR3 totals 14 residues. The V end lost 1 base, the J end lost 5 bases, and 12 bases lay between the germline ends.

The genes are TRBV11-1 and TRBJ2-7; 8 nucleotides line up with TRBD2. CDR3 length: 15 residues. Germline V CDR1 and CDR2: SGHAT, FQDESV (reference sequence). Trimming removed 3 bases from V and 0 bases from J; junction bases left unmatched: 4. In DNA, the CDR3 is TGTGCCAGCAGCTTGGGAGCGGGAGTCTCCTACGAGCAGTACTTC. This codes for CASSLGAGVSYEQYF.

CDR3 in amino acids: CASSLALVESYEQYF. The CDR3, as DNA: TGTGCCAGCAGCTTGGCCCTGGTGGAGTCCTACGAGCAGTACTTC. The J gene is TRBJ2-7, the V gene TRBV5-8; D unresolved. The CDR3 extends over 15 amino acids. V lost 0 bases to trimming and J lost 1 base, with 11 bases between them. Germline values: CDR1 SGHTS, CDR2 YDEGEE.

The chain is built from TRBV7-6 and TRBJ2-6; D gene ambiguous. The V end was cut by 5 bases, the J end by 0 bases, with 8 bases between. This CDR3 has 15 amino acids. CDR1 and CDR2 from the germline V gene are SGHVS and FNYEAQ. The CDR3 protein is CASSASNSGANVLTF. The CDR3 DNA sequence: TGTGCCAGCAGCGCCAGTAACTCTGGGGCCAACGTCCTGACTTTC.

The gene calls are TRBV15 and TRBJ2-3, with 9 bases that match TRBD2. CDR1 and CDR2 from the germline V gene are LNHNV and YYDKDF (reference sequence). V gave up 0 bases and J gave up 6 bases; unmatched junction bases: 13. The CDR3 runs to 18 residues. The CDR3 loop reads CATSRDGLAGPRGDTQYF. CDR3 nucleotide sequence: TGTGCCACCAGCAGAGATGGGCTAGCGGGGCCCCGAGGGGATACGCAGTATTTT.